This T cell receptor (beta chain) was sequenced during a study of blood T cell repertoires in COVID-19. Study summary: PBMCs, B-cell-depleted T cells, or T cells provided the cDNA or gDNA that made up the material.

Under the authors' procedure: Reference gene primer amplification in the assay estimated nucleated cell counts. TCRdb's table, derived via immunoSEQ multiplex PCR, lists solely in-frame clones and lacks some. For V, J and clone size, that table is used; D and trimming come from the DNA. The sample records tens of thousands of clones, more than 75% being singletons. This clone was seen once. At one end the junction does not follow the germline gene, possibly because of a read error. CDR1 and CDR2 from the germline V gene are SEHNR and FQNEAQ (reference sequence). The CDR3 is 15 amino acids. This TCR was recovered from an elderly man in a cohort sampled during active COVID-19. The chain joins TRBV7-9 to TRBJ1-1; D remains ambiguous. The source material was peripheral blood. The CDR3 spells CTSSLAPVMNTEAFF. The DNA for the CDR3 is TGTACCAGCAGCTTAGCCCCAGTGATGAACACTGAAGCTTTCTTT.